The sequence of this T cell receptor (beta chain) was determined in a study of regulatory T cells in long-lasting Graves disease (dated by TCRdb to about 2021). Looking at the study overall: Antithyroid drugs had been taken for less than 3 months by newly diagnosed Graves' disease patients. Persistent Graves' disease patients were compared with newly diagnosed Graves' disease patients by peripheral blood TCR sequencing and RNA sequencing. The study was registered as a clinical trial and conducted in China. A total of 33 samples were covered by TCR sequencing, comprising approximately 13 persistent and around 20 newly diagnosed Graves' disease patients. Study-wide findings and limitations: The authors acknowledged the small sample size as a limitation that may reduce accuracy. More public clonotypes were shared among persistent patients (roughly 2,700) than among newly diagnosed patients (just under 1,000). Persistent Graves' disease patients showed lower TCR Shannon entropy and fewer highly expanded clones than newly diagnosed patients, suggesting clonal expansion. Persistent disease showed preferential use of TRBV28, TRBJ1-2 and TRBJ2-5, whereas newly diagnosed disease favored TRBV20-1 and TRBJ2-1. Sequencing and analysis were restricted to the TCR beta chain. Only peripheral blood was studied, because thyroid tissue, the primary lesion, was inaccessible.

The intended sense of this specimen's time point label: newly diagnosed GD, antithyroid drugs for less than 3 months. For both TCR sequencing and RNA sequencing, RNA was extracted from PBMCs using TRIzol. The diagnosis of Graves' disease followed American Thyroid Association guidelines. Patients for the study were recruited at an endocrinology department in Xi'an, China. From each patient, approximately 9 milliliters of peripheral blood was collected into an EDTA anticoagulant tube. Ficoll Paque Plus density gradient separation was used to isolate PBMCs, and no additional T cell sorting was done. An Agilent 2100 Bioanalyzer and agarose gel were used to assess RNA quality, and a NanoDrop 2000 was used to measure RNA concentration. This clonotype was seen many times. What antigen it recognizes has not been identified. Base qualities are not at hand, and no much larger clone is one base apart. Trimming costs V 7 bases and J 4 bases, and their ends lie 13 bases apart. The CDR3 holds 13 amino acids from the cysteine to the phenylalanine. CDR3 DNA only is kept here, 39 bases in frame from base 1. CDR1 SNHLY and CDR2 FYNNEI are derived from the germline V gene.

Libraries came from multiplex PCR. Sequenced using an Illumina HiSeq 4000. To build TCR beta libraries, CDR3 regions were amplified by Arm-PCR using iRepertoire HTBI primers. Gel purification was performed on PCR products prior to sequencing. The paper's data handling went like this. Gene usage analysis of CDR3 amino acid clonotypes used the 62 TRBV and some 15 TRBJ segments found across samples. COPE and FqMerger were used to merge filtered high-quality paired reads into contigs. BLAST was used to align contigs to IMGT TRBV, TRBD and TRBJ reference genes, with CDR3 defined following IMGT. Clonotypes above 0.1% frequency were classified as highly expanded clones. Shannon entropy was used to measure repertoire diversity, and the Gini coefficient was used to measure V-J evenness. A clonotype found in more than one individual was treated as public. Starting from the raw public reads, TCRdb applied fastp trimming at Q25, assembled clones with MiXCR and retained in-frame beta chains. Entries are consolidated by CDR3 protein sequence, retaining the most common genes and DNA. The V and J calls follow TCRdb's processing rather than the paper's. The sample contains 500,000 or so distinct CDR3 sequences, 14% of them found a single time. Around a sixth of the sample goes to the ten largest clones.

These data are also associated with another study on T cells in Graves' hyperthyroidism and ophthalmopathy. Per the second study: A patient counted as having stable Graves' hyperthyroidism if no progression to ophthalmopathy occurred over 18 months of follow-up. Hyperthyroidism patients were aged 18 to 65 years and newly diagnosed, with disease duration of less than 2 months. Exclusion was applied to patients with uncontrolled infections, other autoimmune diseases, pregnancy or lactation. Diagnoses were established on the basis of clinical symptoms, serum thyroxine and TRAb, thyroid ultrasound, and orbital computed tomography. The first round of RT-PCR for the TCR CDR3 was performed with the HTBI primer set and the Qiagen OneStep RT-PCR kit. Blood samples also contained most of the expanded thyroid clonotypes (frequency above 0.001), which suggests that blood repertoires may reflect thyroid immune responses. Ophthalmopathy was separated from stable hyperthyroidism by a 13 V-J signature model, with about 88% sensitivity and about 84% specificity obtained in cross-validation and 80%/75% obtained in testing. In validation, the model predicted progression to ophthalmopathy with around 71% sensitivity and 72% to 75% specificity, a median of about 6.7 months before onset. A discovery cohort of approximately 100 patients, 43 with Graves' ophthalmopathy and approximately 60 with stable Graves' hyperthyroidism, was used to find distinguishing TCR V-J signatures. Prospective prediction of ophthalmopathy was tested in an independent validation cohort of 18 to 20 hyperthyroidism patients and 17 patients who later progressed to ophthalmopathy. For training and testing, the roughly 97 patients in the discovery cohort were randomly divided in a 7:3 ratio. Thyroid tissue and blood T-cell repertoires from six Graves' hyperthyroidism patients were also compared in the study. Once sampling was done, hyperthyroidism patients were given methimazole at a starting dose of 30 mg daily, whereas ophthalmopathy patients were given high-dose intravenous methylprednisolone. Libraries were constructed in a second round of multiplex PCR, after which size selection and purification were carried out. Paired-end sequencing of the libraries was performed with 100 bp reads on an Illumina HiSeq2000. Raw data were processed with SOAPnuke, discarding reads with adapters, uncalled bases, mean Phred below 15, or no exact constant-primer or identifier match. High-quality paired reads were merged using COPE v1.2.5, and each unique nucleotide sequence was defined as a clonotype. MiTCR v1.1 was used to align clonotypes to the IMGT TRBV, TRBD and TRBJ reference segments. Only V-J combinations with frequency above 0.0001, covering about 99% of repertoires, were analysed. A TCS score was defined as the ratio between F50 (clonal expansion) and ExV (chaos), using BLOSUM62-based TCRdist between CDR3 peptides within each V-J. Welch's t-statistics and random forest reduced roughly 540 V-J features to 13, which were used in a naive Bayes classifier (R e1071). No statistical method was used to fix the sample size in advance, and group allocation was not hidden from the investigators. TCR Vbeta CDR3 sequencing of roughly 140 peripheral blood samples (43 ophthalmopathy, about 80 hyperthyroidism and roughly 17 progressor patients) is reported in the paper.

The chain is assembled from TRBV2 and TRBJ1-1; no D gene is confidently identified. Here the sequenced sample was peripheral blood mononuclear cells (PBMCs), taken at new diagnosis, from a patient treated with antithyroid drugs. The receptor comes from a woman aged 45 to 65 with Graves disease. Donor details come from another sample of the same person, matched by shared clones. This receptor carries the CDR3 CASTYGRVTEAFF. In nucleotide form, the sequence is TGTGCCAGCACCTACGGCCGGGTCACTGAAGCTTTCTTT.